Below, 5 T cell receptor beta chains from the same sample are listed, as sequenced in a study of control samples from healthy donors and cancer patients. The assay was immunoSEQ multiplex PCR, and TCRdb's table has in-frame clones only and misses some. The profile shows about 86,000 clones, roughly 89% of them singletons. Sequenced: PBMCs. The source of these receptors is a woman in her fifties or sixties with colorectal cancer.

The V call is TRBV6-5, the J call TRBJ1-1, with 8 bases fitting TRBD1. Germline CDR1 and CDR2: MNHEY and SVGAGI. Unmatched junction bases numbered 8, after V lost 4 bases and J lost 4 bases. The CDR3 spans 15 residues. Here the CDR3 reads CASSSGTGLGTEAFF. In nucleotides, the CDR3 is TGTGCCAGCAGTTCCGGGACAGGATTGGGCACTGAAGCTTTCTTT.

The chain has TRBV20-1 and TRBJ2-5; unclear D gene. The CDR3 is 13 amino acids. The ends were cut back, 3 bases at V and 0 bases at J, with 8 bases in the middle. CDR1 and CDR2 (germline): DFQATT, SNEGSKA (reference sequence). DNA of the CDR3: TGCAGTGCTAGTTTCGAGAACCAAGAGACCCAGTACTTC. Its protein is CSASFENQETQYF.

CDR3 loop: CASSQGRVAGFYGYTF. CDR3 coding DNA: TGCGCCAGCAGCCAAGGACGGGTTGCGGGATTCTATGGCTACACCTTC. J is TRBJ1-2 and V is TRBV4-3; unclear D gene. The CDR3 is 16 residues long. V was cut by 1 base and J by 4 bases, with 16 bases left in between. The V gene's germline CDR1 is LGHNA and CDR2 YSLEER.

This clone was picked up one time. The genes are TRBV7-2 and TRBJ1-4, with TRBD1 as a possible D gene (6 bases). The CDR3 covers 14 residues. In germline, CDR1 is SGHTA, CDR2 FQGNSA. The V gene lost 4 bases and the J gene lost 7 bases, with 13 bases spanning the gap. In DNA, the CDR3 is TGTGCCAGCAGCTACCAGAGGGGGGGTGAAAAACTGTTTTTT. Translation: CASSYQRGGEKLFF.

The rearrangement joins TRBV5-1 to TRBJ1-5; D uncertain. Germline CDR1 is SGHRS and CDR2 is YFSETQ. The length of the CDR3 is 14 residues. The V end was cut by 4 bases, the J end by 2 bases, with 10 bases between. CDR3 residues: CASSDGPGNQPQHF. In nucleotides, the CDR3 is TGCGCCAGCAGCGACGGGCCGGGCAATCAGCCCCAGCATTTT.